This TCR beta chain was sequenced in a study of T cell repertoires and HLA-DP antigens (dated by TCRdb to the late 2010s). Looking at the study overall: An in vitro model of CD4+ T cell alloreactivity against allogeneic HLA-DP presented by transduced HeLa cells was used in the study. The two alloantigens modelled structurally similar versus dissimilar alloantigens, differing from self at one and approximately 9 peptide-binding groove amino acids, respectively. Average DNA input was roughly 220 ng for sorted CD137+CD4+ samples, compared with 900 to 1,500 ng for pre-culture CD4+ samples. The three donors were two male and one female, with ages ranging from the 18-to-29 to the 60-to-69 age band. The research as a whole found: Clonality of sorted CD137+ cells was similar against both alloantigens (around 0.4) and much higher than in pre-culture samples (around 0.04). Clones undetected before culture had an average cumulative frequency of about 35% against one allele and around 48% against the other. Limitations were identified as the inclusion of only three donors, the use of a non-physiological HeLa antigen-presenting system, and the use of total CD4+ responder cells. The naive and memory CD4+ repertoires were not analysed as separate populations.

Details on this clone: Its recognized antigen is unknown. Nothing much larger sits one base from this clone, and base qualities are not available.

Magnetic bead negative selection was used to isolate untouched CD4+ T cells from Ficoll-separated PBMC, with purity averaging about 98%. Using magnetic beads, untouched CD4+ T cells were isolated from Ficoll-separated PBMC at roughly 98% purity, with only negligible CD8+ contamination. Peripheral blood mononuclear cells came from the buffy coats of a few healthy blood donors, who served as the study's donors. Each of the three donors was CMV seronegative. The DNeasy Blood & Tissue Kit was used for extraction of genomic DNA. Genomic DNA from sorted CD137+CD4+ cells and from pre-culture CD4+ baseline samples of each subject was subjected to TCRB sequencing. The immunoSEQ multiplex PCR, with forward primers for 54 TRBV segments and reverse primers for 13 TRBJ segments, was used to amplify TCRB CDR3 regions. For pre-culture CD4+ samples, sequencing was done at deep resolution with a target of approximately 200,000 T cell genomes. Sequencing of amplicons was performed on an Illumina HiSeq System, and 87 bp reads covering the CDR3 were generated. Per the authors' processing: Correction for PCR and sequencing errors was applied to reads, and CDR3 regions were defined through alignment to IMGT reference sequences. Synthetic template pools were used to estimate counts of templates and unique rearrangements. Clonality was calculated as 1 minus Pielou's evenness. Richness was estimated with the Daley-Smith estimator. Morisita's index was used to measure repertoire overlap. Clones present in cultured samples but not detected in the pre-culture repertoire of the same donor were defined as low-abundance clones. Held by TCRdb, this immuneACCESS table contains in-frame sequences only and omits some clones. Under half of the omission traces to an unresolved V gene where checked; the cause of the rest is unknown. That table gives V, J and clone size, and the DNA gave D and trimming. The sample yields about 110,000 clones; around 92% were counted once. The ten largest clones capture around 0.3% of the sample.

The germline V gene supplies CDR1 KGHSH and CDR2 LQKENI. The germline V end is reduced by 1 base and the J end by 1 base; junction bases left unmatched: 2. The CDR3 starts with the cysteine, ends with the phenylalanine, and has 16 residues. Only the CDR3 DNA stays, 48 bases, in frame from base 1. The receptor was derived from a woman aged 18 to 35 in good health and CMV-seronegative. The chain is assembled from TRBV18 and TRBJ2-5, with 11 central nucleotides matching TRBD2. The sequencing input was CD4+ T cells from PBMCs. The bases are TGTGCCAGCTCACCACAGCTAGCGGGGGGCCAAGAGACCCAGTACTTC. It codes for CASSPQLAGGQETQYF.